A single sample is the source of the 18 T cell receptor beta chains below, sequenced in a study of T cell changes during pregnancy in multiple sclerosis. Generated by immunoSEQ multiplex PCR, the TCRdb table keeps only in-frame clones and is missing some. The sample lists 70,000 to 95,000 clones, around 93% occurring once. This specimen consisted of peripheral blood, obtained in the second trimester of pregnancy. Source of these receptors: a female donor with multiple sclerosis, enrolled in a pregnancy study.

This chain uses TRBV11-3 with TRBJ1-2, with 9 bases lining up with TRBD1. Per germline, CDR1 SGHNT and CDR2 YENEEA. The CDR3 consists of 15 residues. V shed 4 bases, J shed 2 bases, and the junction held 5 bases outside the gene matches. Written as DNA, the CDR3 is TGTGCCAGCAGCTCCGAGGACAGGGGAAACTATGGCTACACCTTC. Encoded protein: CASSSEDRGNYGYTF. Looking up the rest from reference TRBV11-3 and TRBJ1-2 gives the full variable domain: EAGVVQSPRYKIIEKKQPVAFWCNPISGHNTLYWYLQNLGQGPELLIRYENEEAVDDSQLPKDRFSAERLKGVDSTLKIQPAELGDSAVYLCASSSEDRGNYGYTFGSGTRLTVV.

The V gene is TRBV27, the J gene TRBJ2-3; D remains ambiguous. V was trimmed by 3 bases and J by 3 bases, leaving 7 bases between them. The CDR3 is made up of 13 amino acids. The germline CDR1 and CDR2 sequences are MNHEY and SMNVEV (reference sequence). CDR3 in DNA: TGTGCCAGCAGTTTCTCCCAGACAGATACGCAGTATTTT. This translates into CASSFSQTDTQYF.

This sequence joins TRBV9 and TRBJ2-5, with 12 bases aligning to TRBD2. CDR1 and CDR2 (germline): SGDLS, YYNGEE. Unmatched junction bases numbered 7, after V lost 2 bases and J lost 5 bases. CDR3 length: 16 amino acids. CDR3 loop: CASSVASGRALETQYF. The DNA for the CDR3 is TGTGCCAGCAGCGTTGCTAGCGGGAGGGCTTTGGAGACCCAGTACTTC.

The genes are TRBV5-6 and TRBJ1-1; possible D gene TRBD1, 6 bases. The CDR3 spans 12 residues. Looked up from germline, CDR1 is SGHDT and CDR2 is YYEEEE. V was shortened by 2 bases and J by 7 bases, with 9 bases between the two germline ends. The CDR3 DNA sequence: TGTGCCAGCAGCTTCCAGACAGGTGAAGCTTTCTTT. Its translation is CASSFQTGEAFF.

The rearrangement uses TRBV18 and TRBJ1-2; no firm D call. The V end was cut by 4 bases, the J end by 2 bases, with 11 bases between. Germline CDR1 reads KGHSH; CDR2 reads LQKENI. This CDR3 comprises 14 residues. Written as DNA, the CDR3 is TGTGCCAGCTCACAGTCTGAGCTAAACTATGGCTACACCTTC. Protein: CASSQSELNYGYTF.

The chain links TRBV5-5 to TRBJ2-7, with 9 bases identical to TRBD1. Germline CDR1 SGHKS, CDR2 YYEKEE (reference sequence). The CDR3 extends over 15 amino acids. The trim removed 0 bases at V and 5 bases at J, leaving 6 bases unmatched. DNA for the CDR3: TGTGCCAGCAGCTTGGCCGGGGGACAGGGCAACGAGCAGTACTTC. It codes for CASSLAGGQGNEQYF. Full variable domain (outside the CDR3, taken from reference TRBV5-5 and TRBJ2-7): DAGVTQSPTHLIKTRGQQVTLRCSPISGHKSVSWYQQVLGQGPQFIFQYYEKEERGRGNFPDRFSARQFPNYSSELNVNALLLGDSALYLCASSLAGGQGNEQYFGPGTRLTVT.

The CDR3 DNA is TGCGCCAGCAGCTTGAGGCAGGGGGGTCAGCCCCAGCATTTT. As protein: CASSLRQGGQPQHF. The V call is TRBV5-1, the J call TRBJ1-5, with 7 bases that match TRBD1. Germline V gives CDR1 SGHRS, CDR2 YFSETQ. The V and J ends lost 1 base and 6 bases, in that order; junction bases with no gene match: 4. The CDR3 spans 14 residues.

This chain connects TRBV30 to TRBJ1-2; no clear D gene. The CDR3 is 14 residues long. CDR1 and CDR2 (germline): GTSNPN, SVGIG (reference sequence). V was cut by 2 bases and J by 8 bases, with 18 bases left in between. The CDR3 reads CAWSRLGVGNGYTF. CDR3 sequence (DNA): TGTGCCTGGAGTCGCCTCGGGGTAGGGAACGGCTACACCTTC.

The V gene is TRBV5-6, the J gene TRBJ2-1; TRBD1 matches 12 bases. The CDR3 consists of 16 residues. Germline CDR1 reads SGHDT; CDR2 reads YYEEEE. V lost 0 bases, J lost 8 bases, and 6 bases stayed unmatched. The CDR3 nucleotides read TGTGCCAGCAGCTTGGATGGGACAGGGGGCCTAGATGAGCAGTTCTTC. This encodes CASSLDGTGGLDEQFF.

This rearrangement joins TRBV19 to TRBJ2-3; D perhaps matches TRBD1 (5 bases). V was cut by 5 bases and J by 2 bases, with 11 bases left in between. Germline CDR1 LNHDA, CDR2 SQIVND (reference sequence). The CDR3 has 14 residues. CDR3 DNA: TGTGCCAGTAGTGTCAACAGGAACACAGATACGCAGTATTTT. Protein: CASSVNRNTDTQYF.

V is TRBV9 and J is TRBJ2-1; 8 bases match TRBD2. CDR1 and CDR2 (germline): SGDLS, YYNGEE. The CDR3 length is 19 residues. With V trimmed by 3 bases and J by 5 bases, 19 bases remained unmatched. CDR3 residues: CASSGAGGLSPVDNNEQFF. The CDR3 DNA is TGTGCCAGCAGCGGGGCGGGGGGACTATCGCCGGTCGACAACAATGAGCAGTTCTTC.

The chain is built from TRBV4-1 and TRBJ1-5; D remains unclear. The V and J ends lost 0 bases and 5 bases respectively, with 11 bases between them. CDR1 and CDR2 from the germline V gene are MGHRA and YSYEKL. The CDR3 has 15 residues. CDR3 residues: CASSQEEEGHQPQHF. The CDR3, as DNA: TGCGCCAGCAGCCAAGAGGAGGAGGGTCATCAGCCCCAGCATTTT.

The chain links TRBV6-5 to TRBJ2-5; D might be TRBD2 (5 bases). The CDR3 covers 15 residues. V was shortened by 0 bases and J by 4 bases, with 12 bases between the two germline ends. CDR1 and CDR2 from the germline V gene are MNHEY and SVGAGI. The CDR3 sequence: CASSYSFEGAETQYF. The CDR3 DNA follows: TGTGCCAGCAGTTACTCGTTCGAGGGAGCAGAGACCCAGTACTTC.

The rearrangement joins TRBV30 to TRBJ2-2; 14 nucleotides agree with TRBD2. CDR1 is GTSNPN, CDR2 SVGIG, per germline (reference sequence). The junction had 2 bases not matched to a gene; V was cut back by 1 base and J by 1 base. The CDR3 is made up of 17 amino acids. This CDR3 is CAWSGLAGGQNTGELFF. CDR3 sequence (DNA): TGTGCCTGGAGTGGACTAGCGGGGGGGCAGAACACCGGGGAGCTGTTTTTT.

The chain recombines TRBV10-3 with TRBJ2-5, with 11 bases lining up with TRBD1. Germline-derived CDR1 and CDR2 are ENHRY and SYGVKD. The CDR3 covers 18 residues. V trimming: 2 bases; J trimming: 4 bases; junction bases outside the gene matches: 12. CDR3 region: CAISERGGGQGVGETQYF. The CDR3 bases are TGTGCCATCAGTGAGCGAGGAGGGGGACAGGGGGTCGGAGAGACCCAGTACTTC.

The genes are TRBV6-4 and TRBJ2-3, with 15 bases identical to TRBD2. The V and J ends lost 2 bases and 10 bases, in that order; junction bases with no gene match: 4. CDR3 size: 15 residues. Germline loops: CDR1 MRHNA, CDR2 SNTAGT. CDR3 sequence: CASSDRGTSGGPQYF. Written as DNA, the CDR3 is TGTGCCAGCAGTGACAGAGGGACTAGCGGGGGGCCGCAGTATTTT.

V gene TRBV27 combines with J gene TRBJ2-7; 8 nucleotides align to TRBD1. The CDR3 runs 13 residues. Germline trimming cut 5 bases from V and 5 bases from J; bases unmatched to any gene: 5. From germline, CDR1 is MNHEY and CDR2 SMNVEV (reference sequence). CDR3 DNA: TGTGCCAGCAGTGTGGGACAGGTAAACGAGCAGTACTTC. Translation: CASSVGQVNEQYF.

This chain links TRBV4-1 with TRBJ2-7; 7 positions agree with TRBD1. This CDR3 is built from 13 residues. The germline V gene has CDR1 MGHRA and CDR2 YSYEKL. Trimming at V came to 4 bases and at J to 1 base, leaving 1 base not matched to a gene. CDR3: CASSPGQSYEQYF. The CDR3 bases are TGCGCCAGCAGCCCGGGACAGTCCTACGAGCAGTACTTC.